The 21 T cell receptor beta chains below all came from one sample that was sequenced in a study of cytomegalovirus exposure and HLA in healthy donors. The PCR had 60 Vbeta and 13 Jbeta primers. Generated by immunoSEQ multiplex PCR, the TCRdb table keeps only in-frame clones and is missing some. This repertoire shows around 150,000 clones, approximately 10% found once; its top ten account for roughly 7.2%. Material for sequencing was PBMCs. The source of these receptors is a woman aged 35 to 49 in good health and CMV-seropositive.

This chain joins TRBV2 and TRBJ1-1; no firm D call. The CDR3 sequence is 13 residues long. Germline V CDR1 and CDR2: SNHLY, FYNNEI. Trimming pared 6 bases from V and 1 base from J, leaving 9 bases between. Here the CDR3 reads CASRWASNTEAFF. Written as DNA, the CDR3 is TGTGCCAGCAGATGGGCCTCGAACACTGAAGCTTTCTTT.

In its sample, this clone was seen a few times. Other nucleotide sequences from this sample produce the same CDR3. The chain links TRBV29-1 to TRBJ2-7; a weak D match, TRBD1 (7 bases). With 6 bases removed from V and 3 bases from J, the gap between germline ends came to 9 bases. Germline loops: CDR1 SQVTM, CDR2 ANQGSEA. This CDR3 spans 11 amino acids. In DNA form, the CDR3 reads TGCAGCGTCAGGGGGGTCTACGAGCAGTACTTC. Its translation: CSVRGVYEQYF.

The sample holds a few counts of this clone. The chain recombines TRBV13 with TRBJ2-5, with 13 positions matching TRBD2. The CDR3 has 15 amino acids. The V and J ends lost 6 bases and 3 bases, in that order; junction bases with no gene match: 4. The germline V gene encodes CDR1 PRHDT and CDR2 FYEKMQ (reference sequence). CDR3 sequence: CASSYGTSGEETQYF. In DNA form, the CDR3 reads TGTGCCAGCAGTTACGGGACTAGCGGGGAAGAGACCCAGTACTTC.

This clone was detected a few times. The chain recombines TRBV7-9 with TRBJ1-1; D unclear. This CDR3 comprises 13 residues. Looked up from germline, CDR1 is SEHNR and CDR2 is FQNEAQ (reference sequence). The V end lost 1 base, the J end lost 5 bases, and 8 bases lay between the germline ends. CDR3 DNA: TGTGCCAGCAGCTTAGGGGCAGGTACTGAAGCTTTCTTT. Translating gives CASSLGAGTEAFF.

This clone was recorded a few times. The chain uses TRBV2 and TRBJ2-1, with a tentative D call TRBD1 (5 bases). Germline CDR1 is SNHLY and CDR2 is FYNNEI. The CDR3 sequence is 16 residues long. V was clipped by 7 bases and J by 7 bases, with 23 bases between them. CDR3 protein: CASKPVRGTPQNEQFF. The CDR3 DNA sequence: TGTGCCAGCAAGCCCGTAAGGGGTACCCCCCAGAATGAGCAGTTCTTC.

Only a few counts were recorded for this clone. V usage is TRBV6-1 and J usage is TRBJ1-2, with a tentative D call TRBD1 (6 bases). V dropped 0 bases and J dropped 1 base, with 12 bases sitting between them. CDR1 and CDR2 (germline): MNHNS, SASEGT. The CDR3 spans 16 residues. CDR3 in amino acids: CASSEARGQSNYGYTF. As DNA, the CDR3 is TGTGCCAGCAGTGAAGCAAGAGGACAGAGTAACTATGGCTACACCTTC.

This clone has more than one count but fewer than ten. V usage is TRBV6-1 and J usage is TRBJ2-1; 8 nucleotides agree with TRBD2. Germline trimming cut 1 base from V and 11 bases from J; bases unmatched to any gene: 4. Germline lookup yields CDR1 MNHNS and CDR2 SASEGT. The length of the CDR3 is 13 residues. DNA of the CDR3: TGTGCCAGCAGTGAAGTTCTAGCGGGCCAGCAGTTCTTC. Translating it yields CASSEVLAGQQFF.

This clone occurred a few times. This sequence joins TRBV5-1 and TRBJ2-1; possibly TRBD2 for D (6 bases). V dropped 4 bases and J dropped 1 base, with 15 bases sitting between them. Germline CDR1 and CDR2: SGHRS and YFSETQ. This CDR3 is 16 amino acids long. The CDR3 loop is CASSPAPAGSYNEQFF. The CDR3 nucleotides read TGCGCCAGCAGCCCCGCTCCGGCGGGGTCCTACAATGAGCAGTTCTTC.

This clone has more than one count but fewer than ten. The V call is TRBV2, the J call TRBJ1-5, with a tentative D call TRBD1 (6 bases). CDR3 length: 15 residues. Germline-derived CDR1 and CDR2 are SNHLY and FYNNEI. V lost 6 bases and J lost 2, with 14 bases in between. As DNA, the CDR3 is TGTGCCAGCAGACTAAACAGGGATGGCAATCAGCCCCAGCATTTT. The encoded protein is CASRLNRDGNQPQHF.

This clone showed up just a few times. The CDR3 sequence: CASSYQGIYNSPLHF. In nucleotides, the CDR3 is TGTGCCAGCAGTTATCAGGGGATCTATAATTCACCCCTCCACTTT. The J gene is TRBJ1-6, the V gene TRBV2; maybe TRBD1 (6 bases). The CDR3 contains 15 residues. V shed 5 bases and J shed 3 bases, with 11 bases lying between them. The germline V gene encodes CDR1 SNHLY and CDR2 FYNNEI.

The rearrangement joins TRBV11-2 to TRBJ1-4; 8 bases are shared with TRBD1. The CDR3 extends over 15 amino acids. V lost 5 bases, J lost 2 bases, and 4 bases stayed unmatched. CDR1 is SGHAT and CDR2 is FQNNGV in the germline V gene. CDR3 in DNA: TGTGCCAGCAGCCCACAGGGGGTCACTAATGAAAAACTGTTTTTT. Protein product: CASSPQGVTNEKLFF.

The rearrangement joins TRBV5-4 to TRBJ1-2; a possible D gene is TRBD1 (6 bases). This CDR3 region has 14 residues. Germline CDR1 is SGHNT and CDR2 is YYREEE (reference sequence). Trimming shortened V by 4 bases and J by 5 bases, and 15 bases separated the two germline ends. This chain's CDR3 is CASSRTATTYGYTF. CDR3 nucleotide sequence: TGTGCCAGCAGCCGGACAGCCACGACATATGGCTACACCTTC.

V and J are TRBV12-5 and TRBJ1-2; D is possibly TRBD1 (5 bases). This CDR3 has 15 residues. Deletions cut 3 bases from V and 7 bases from J, with 18 bases between. The germline CDR1 and CDR2 sequences are LGHNT and FRNRAP. The CDR3 DNA reads TGTGCTAGTGGTTTCCGAAGGGGTACCCCGGGTGGCTACACCTTC. Protein product: CASGFRRGTPGGYTF.

With regard to this clone: The CDR3 does not end in the conserved phenylalanine or tryptophan, so this is likely a read error. The rearrangement links TRBV4-1 to TRBJ1-1; 7 bases line up with TRBD1. With 1 base clipped from V and 6 bases from J, the junction kept 5 bases outside the gene matches. There are 14 residues in the CDR3. The germline CDR1 and CDR2 sequences are MGHRA and YSYEKL. Here the CDR3 reads CASSQGGGTAEAFL. The DNA of the CDR3 is TGCGCCAGCAGCCAAGGCGGAGGGACAGCTGAAGCTTTCCTT.

The chain couples TRBV11-3 to TRBJ1-1, with 7 bases fitting TRBD1. The V gene end was trimmed by 1 base and the J gene end by 2 bases; junction bases not matched to a gene: 4. CDR3 length equals 15 residues. Looked up from germline, CDR1 is SGHNT and CDR2 is YENEEA. CDR3 DNA: TGTGCCAGCAGCTTAGGTGGGACAGCTAACACTGAAGCTTTCTTT. Translation gives CASSLGGTANTEAFF.

The chain uses TRBV6-1 and TRBJ1-4; tentative D call: TRBD1 (5 bases). Between the trimmed V and J ends, which lost 6 bases and 0 bases, there was a span of 11 bases. Germline V gives CDR1 MNHNS, CDR2 SASEGT. CDR3 length: 15 residues. The CDR3 DNA sequence: TGTGCCAGCAGGGGGAGGGGAGCAACTAATGAAAAACTGTTTTTT. Translating gives CASRGRGATNEKLFF.

This clone was found a few times. The chain joins TRBV6-5 to TRBJ1-1; 7 nucleotides agree with TRBD1. Trimming took 4 bases from V and 8 from J; bases not matched to a gene: 7. Per germline, CDR1 MNHEY and CDR2 SVGAGI. CDR3 size: 13 residues. CDR3 protein: CASSLGQSTEAFF. In nucleotides, the CDR3 is TGTGCCAGCAGTTTGGGACAGTCAACGGAAGCTTTCTTT.

This clone has more than one count but fewer than ten. The chain joins TRBV11-1 to TRBJ2-2; TRBD2 matches 8 bases. Germline V lookup: CDR1 SGHAT, CDR2 FQDESV (reference sequence). The CDR3 consists of 15 residues. V shed 6 bases, J shed 3 bases, and the junction held 6 bases outside the gene matches. DNA for the CDR3: TGTGCCAGCAGATCCGGGACTAGATACACCGGGGAGCTGTTTTTT. This translates into CASRSGTRYTGELFF.

The rearrangement uses TRBV6-5 and TRBJ2-2; perhaps TRBD1 as D (5 bases). Germline values: CDR1 MNHEY, CDR2 SVGAGI. Trimming pared 2 bases from V and 1 base from J, leaving 11 bases between. The CDR3 is 16 residues long. This CDR3 is CASSYARGLNTGELFF. DNA for the CDR3: TGTGCCAGCAGTTACGCAAGGGGCCTGAACACCGGGGAGCTGTTTTTT.

V and J are TRBV18 and TRBJ2-2; no clear D. This CDR3 comprises 16 residues. V lost 2 bases, J lost 5 bases, and 15 bases lay in between. Per germline, CDR1 KGHSH and CDR2 LQKENI. The CDR3 DNA is TGTGCCAGCTCACCAGTTTTAAAGGCAGGAACCGGGGAGCTGTTTTTT. Translated, it gives CASSPVLKAGTGELFF.

The CDR3 DNA reads as TGTGCCAGCAGGGGGGACAGCGACACCGGGGAGCTGTTTTTT. Protein sequence: CASRGDSDTGELFF. The chain links TRBV2 to TRBJ2-2, with TRBD1 matching over 7 bases. Germline CDR1 and CDR2: SNHLY and FYNNEI. Trimming removed 6 bases from V and 3 bases from J; junction bases left unmatched: 4. The CDR3 contains 14 residues.